This TCR beta chain was identified during a study of beta chain features in type 1 diabetes. Study in general: When patients were set against healthy donors, age, gender and cell yields were similar. Overall study findings and caveats: All four CD4+ subsets of Type 1 diabetes patients contained TCRB CDR3s that were moderately but significantly shorter. VDJ junctions in type 1 diabetes patients carried more deletions and fewer insertions. Patients' naive, central memory and Treg TCRB repertoires seemed closer to one another than those of healthy donors.

Cells sorted by CD45RO/CCR7/CD25/CD127/CD95/CD27 comprised CD4+ naive, central memory, regulatory and stem cell-like memory cells. V lost 5 bases to trimming and J lost 0 bases, with 9 bases between them. Looked up from germline, CDR1 is SGHTA and CDR2 is FQGNSA. The CDR3 sequence is 14 residues long. Remarks on this clone: Its antigen is unknown.

As every portion of the isolated RNA was reverse transcribed, the sequencing read expressed TCRB transcripts. Data came from immunoSEQ multiplex PCR; TCRdb stores just in-frame clones and leaves some out. The data contain some 360,000 clones, around a tenth of them singletons. What was sequenced was central memory CD4+ T cells from blood. This rearrangement joins TRBV7-2 to TRBJ2-3; D unclear. The TCR sequence derives from a man aged 25 to 45 with type 1 diabetes. The CDR3: CASSPKTSTDTQYF. The CDR3 bases are TGTGCCAGCAGCCCTAAGACTAGCACAGATACGCAGTATTTT.